What follows are 5 T cell receptor beta chains derived from one specimen sequenced in a study of neurological immune-mediated disorders. In TCRdb, the 5' RACE reads were re-called with MiXCR into one record per CDR3 protein. The repertoire holds tens of thousands of distinct CDR3 sequences, 6% to 8.5% seen once, with 4% to 5.5% in the top ten. Sequenced sample: PBMCs. The receptor set was obtained from a middle-aged woman in good health.

This clonotype occurred many times. The chain is built from TRBV7-9 and TRBJ1-2, with 10 positions matching TRBD1. Trimming took 4 bases from V and 2 from J; bases not matched to a gene: 1. The V gene's germline CDR1 is SEHNR and CDR2 FQNEAQ (reference sequence). CDR3 length: 14 residues. CDR3 DNA: TGTGCCAGCAGCTCGGGACAGGGGAACTATGGCTACACCTTC. Translation: CASSSGQGNYGYTF.

This clonotype was recorded many times. The V call is TRBV5-1, the J call TRBJ2-7; a weak D match, TRBD2 (6 bases). The CDR3 runs to 14 residues. Germline values: CDR1 SGHRS, CDR2 YFSETQ. The germline V and J ends were trimmed by 2 bases and 1 base, with 10 bases remaining between them. CDR3 in DNA: TGCGCCAGCAGCTTTGCGGGGCGATCCTACGAGCAGTACTTC. The encoded protein is CASSFAGRSYEQYF.

This clonotype showed up many times. V is TRBV10-2 and J is TRBJ2-6; D not certain. The CDR3 is 13 residues long. Per the germline V gene, CDR1 is WSHSY and CDR2 is SAAADI. The V gene lost 3 bases and the J gene lost 1 base, with 1 base spanning the gap. Here the CDR3 DNA reads TGCGCCAGCAGTGAATCTGGGGCCAACGTCCTGACTTTC. It encodes CASSESGANVLTF.

This clonotype has ten or more counts. This CDR3 reads CSALRQGQISGANVLTF. CDR3 bases: TGCAGTGCTCTCCGACAGGGACAAATCTCTGGGGCCAACGTCCTGACTTTC. This chain links TRBV20-1 with TRBJ2-6; 7 bases are shared with TRBD1. CDR1 and CDR2 (germline): DFQATT, SNEGSKA (reference sequence). This CDR3 is 17 amino acids long. V was pared by 5 bases and J by 0 bases, with 10 bases of the junction left unmatched.

This clonotype was counted between two and nine times. The chain carries TRBV27 and TRBJ1-1; D unresolved. Germline lookup yields CDR1 MNHEY and CDR2 SMNVEV (reference sequence). This CDR3 contains 12 residues. The germline V and J ends were trimmed by 8 bases and 5 bases, with 12 bases remaining between them. The CDR3 nucleotides read TGTGCCAGCTACGGTCGGGGTACTGAAGCTTTCTTT. This translates into CASYGRGTEAFF.